The rows below give T cell receptor beta chains drawn from one sample of a study of cytomegalovirus exposure and HLA in healthy donors. Profiled with immunoSEQ multiplex PCR; TCRdb holds only in-frame clones, not every one. The sample includes fewer than 250,000 clones, 70% to 75% of them seen just once. The specimen was PBMCs. Receptors were obtained from a woman aged 30 to 39 in good health and CMV-seropositive. CDR3s leave out the opening cysteine and the closing phenylalanine or tryptophan. D genes are given only for firm matches.

D	V	J	CDR3
TRBD2	TRBV4-2	TRBJ2-2	ASSLGLRQTSGIATGELF
-	TRBV4-2	TRBJ1-2	ASSQVIAVQGTNYGYT
-	TRBV15	TRBJ2-7	ATSSHEYEQY
-	TRBV6-5	TRBJ2-7	ASSPQGYEQY
TRBD2	TRBV28	TRBJ2-3	ASIPPLAGGGSDTQY
TRBD1	TRBV2	TRBJ2-4	ASSEGQGPTVAKNIQY
-	TRBV6-5	TRBJ2-1	ASSKTRGSYNEQF
TRBD2	TRBV27	TRBJ2-1	ASSPEGPSSGFLNEQF
TRBD1	TRBV9	-	ASSPLGQGYEQY
-	TRBV6-5	TRBJ2-7	ASSYPGLPYEQY
-	TRBV20-1	TRBJ2-5	SGVKQETQY
-	TRBV4-1	TRBJ2-7	ASSQGQYYEQY
TRBD1	TRBV27	TRBJ2-7	ASSMAGTGGYEQY
-	TRBV21-1	TRBJ1-2	ASSKEETGSDGYT
-	TRBV11-2	TRBJ2-2	ASSLDRGSRFLANTGELF
TRBD1	TRBV5-1	TRBJ2-3	ASSPWDRDTQY
TRBD1	TRBV6-5	TRBJ2-7	ASKLDRNPIYEQY
TRBD2	TRBV18	TRBJ2-7	ASSPPGGLAGNYEQY
TRBD2	TRBV5-4	TRBJ2-1	ASSLASGRGQRSEQF
-	TRBV5-1	TRBJ2-3	ASSLRGMGTDTQY
TRBD2	TRBV27	TRBJ2-3	ASSTRAAGEDTQY
TRBD2	TRBV5-1	TRBJ2-1	ASKTSGNDEQF
TRBD2	TRBV4-1	TRBJ2-1	ASSQEGRLAGEQF
TRBD2	TRBV10-3	TRBJ2-3	AIMSGAGVADTQY
TRBD1	TRBV27	TRBJ2-7	ASSSGTDYEQY
-	TRBV9	TRBJ1-6	ASSGPSSPLH
-	TRBV14	TRBJ1-1	ASSQDRVVAAF
TRBD2	TRBV6-4	TRBJ2-2	ASSDPTSGRAANTGELF
-	TRBV5-1	TRBJ1-1	ASSLVGQGKRDTEAF
TRBD2	TRBV6-1	TRBJ2-1	ASSGSGRGNEQF
-	TRBV6-6	TRBJ1-1	ASSYSVGSSEAF
-	TRBV10-1	TRBJ2-5	ASSDSGVSETQY
TRBD2	TRBV19	TRBJ2-1	ASTPPGLAAPWEQF
-	TRBV20-1	TRBJ2-7	SAEAVEQY
-	TRBV7-2	TRBJ1-5	ASSLQNNQPQH
TRBD2	TRBV7-2	TRBJ2-1	ASSWTSGNGEQF
TRBD1	TRBV7-9	TRBJ2-1	ASSPFAGGGYNEQF
-	TRBV7-2	TRBJ2-1	ASSSLNNEQF
TRBD1	TRBV7-7	TRBJ2-5	ASSLTGGGETQY
TRBD2	TRBV7-8	TRBJ2-5	ASSFPRRTSGSRLRQETQY
-	TRBV15	TRBJ2-3	ATSSDLGRRTDTQY
-	TRBV10-2	TRBJ1-1	ASSESAHFTEAF
-	TRBV5-1	-	ASSLASTYEQY
-	TRBV28	TRBJ2-3	ASRGRGTDTQY
TRBD1	TRBV30	TRBJ1-2	AWSSPGQVSYGYT